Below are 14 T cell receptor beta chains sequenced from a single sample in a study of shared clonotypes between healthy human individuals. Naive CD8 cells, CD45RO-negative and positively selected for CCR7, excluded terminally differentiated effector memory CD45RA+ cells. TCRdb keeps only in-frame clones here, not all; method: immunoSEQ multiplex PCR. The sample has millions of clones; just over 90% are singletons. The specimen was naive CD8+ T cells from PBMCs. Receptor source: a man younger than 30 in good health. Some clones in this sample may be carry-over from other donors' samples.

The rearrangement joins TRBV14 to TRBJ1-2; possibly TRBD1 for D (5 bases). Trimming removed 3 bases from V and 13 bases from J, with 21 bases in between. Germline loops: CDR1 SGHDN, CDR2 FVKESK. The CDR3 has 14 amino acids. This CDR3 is CASSHPSVGRVVTF. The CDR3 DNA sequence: TGTGCCAGCAGCCACCCATCAGTGGGCAGGGTTGTCACCTTC. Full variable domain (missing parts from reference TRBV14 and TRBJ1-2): EAGVTQFPSHSVIEKGQTVTLRCDPISGHDNLYWYRRVMGKEIKFLLHFVKESKQDESGMPNNRFLAERTGGTYSTLKVQPAELEDSGVYFCASSHPSVGRVVTFGSGTRLTVV.

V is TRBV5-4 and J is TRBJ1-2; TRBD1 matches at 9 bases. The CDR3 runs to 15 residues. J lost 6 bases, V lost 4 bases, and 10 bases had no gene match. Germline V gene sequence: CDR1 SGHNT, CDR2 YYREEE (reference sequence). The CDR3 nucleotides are TGTGCCAGCAGCCCGACCGGGACAGGGAGTAATGGCTACACCTTC. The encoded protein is CASSPTGTGSNGYTF.

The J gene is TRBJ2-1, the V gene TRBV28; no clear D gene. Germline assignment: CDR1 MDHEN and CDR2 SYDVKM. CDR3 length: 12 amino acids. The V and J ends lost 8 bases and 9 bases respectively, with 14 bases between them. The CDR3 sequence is CASLNAGGEQFF. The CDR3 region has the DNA TGTGCCAGCCTTAATGCCGGTGGTGAGCAGTTCTTC.

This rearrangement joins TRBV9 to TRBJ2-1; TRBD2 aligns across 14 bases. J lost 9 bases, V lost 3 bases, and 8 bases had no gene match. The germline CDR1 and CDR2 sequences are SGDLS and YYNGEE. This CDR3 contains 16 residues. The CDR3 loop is CASSASPGLAGVEQFF. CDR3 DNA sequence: TGTGCCAGCAGCGCCTCCCCGGGACTAGCGGGAGTTGAGCAGTTCTTC.

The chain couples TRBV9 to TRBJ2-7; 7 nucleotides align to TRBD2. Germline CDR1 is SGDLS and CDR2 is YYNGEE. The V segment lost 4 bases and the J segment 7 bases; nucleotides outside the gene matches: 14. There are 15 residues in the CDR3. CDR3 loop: CASSMLAGASHEQYF. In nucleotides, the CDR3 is TGTGCCAGCAGCATGTTGGCGGGAGCCTCTCATGAGCAGTACTTC.

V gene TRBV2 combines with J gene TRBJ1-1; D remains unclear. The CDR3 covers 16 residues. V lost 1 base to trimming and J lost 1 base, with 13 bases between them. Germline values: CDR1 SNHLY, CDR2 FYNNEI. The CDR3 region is CASSEDVGFSNTEAFF. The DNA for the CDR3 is TGTGCCAGCAGTGAAGATGTGGGGTTCTCGAACACTGAAGCTTTCTTT.

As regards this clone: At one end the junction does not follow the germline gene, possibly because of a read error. CDR3 region: CASSLGEPPDF. The CDR3 DNA follows: TGTGCCAGCAGCCTAGGTGAACCGCCGGACTTC. J is TRBJ2-7 and V is TRBV7-9; no clear D gene. CDR1 and CDR2 (germline): SEHNR, FQNEAQ (reference sequence). This CDR3 comprises 11 residues.

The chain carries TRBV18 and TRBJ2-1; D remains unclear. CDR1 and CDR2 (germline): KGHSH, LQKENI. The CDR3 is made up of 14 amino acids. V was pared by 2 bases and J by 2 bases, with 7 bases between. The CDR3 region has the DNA TGTGCCAGCTCACCAGTAGATACCTACAATGAGCAGTTCTTC. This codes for CASSPVDTYNEQFF.

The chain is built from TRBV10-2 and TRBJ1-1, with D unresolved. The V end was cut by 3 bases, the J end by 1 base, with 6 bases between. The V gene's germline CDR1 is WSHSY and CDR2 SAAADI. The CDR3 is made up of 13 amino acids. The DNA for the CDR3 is TGCGCCAGCAGTGACGAGCGGAACACTGAAGCTTTCTTT. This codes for CASSDERNTEAFF.

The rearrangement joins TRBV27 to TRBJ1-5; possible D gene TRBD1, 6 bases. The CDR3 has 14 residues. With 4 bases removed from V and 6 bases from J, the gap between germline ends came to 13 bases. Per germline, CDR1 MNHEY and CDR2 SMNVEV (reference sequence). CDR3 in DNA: TGTGCCAGCAGTTCAAGACAGGTAACTCAGCCCCAGCATTTT. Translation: CASSSRQVTQPQHF.

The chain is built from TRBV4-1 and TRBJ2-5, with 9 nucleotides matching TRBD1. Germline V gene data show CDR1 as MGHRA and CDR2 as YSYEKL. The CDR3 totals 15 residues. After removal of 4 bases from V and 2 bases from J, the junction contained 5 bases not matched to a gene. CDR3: CASSPDRGGQETQYF. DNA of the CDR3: TGCGCCAGCAGCCCAGACAGGGGGGGACAAGAGACCCAGTACTTC.

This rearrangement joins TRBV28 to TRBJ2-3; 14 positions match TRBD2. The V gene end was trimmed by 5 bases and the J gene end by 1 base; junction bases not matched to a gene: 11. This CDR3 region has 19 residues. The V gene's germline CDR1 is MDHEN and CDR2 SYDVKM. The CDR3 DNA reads TGTGCCAGCAGTGGGTGGGGACTAGCGGGAGTGTTCGGCACAGATACGCAGTATTTT. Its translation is CASSGWGLAGVFGTDTQYF.

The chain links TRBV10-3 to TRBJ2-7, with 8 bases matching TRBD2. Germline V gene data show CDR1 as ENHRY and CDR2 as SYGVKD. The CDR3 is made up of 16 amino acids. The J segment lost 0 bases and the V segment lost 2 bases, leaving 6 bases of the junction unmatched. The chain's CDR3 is CAISEPGLGSSYEQYF. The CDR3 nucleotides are TGTGCCATCAGTGAGCCGGGACTAGGGAGCTCCTACGAGCAGTACTTC.

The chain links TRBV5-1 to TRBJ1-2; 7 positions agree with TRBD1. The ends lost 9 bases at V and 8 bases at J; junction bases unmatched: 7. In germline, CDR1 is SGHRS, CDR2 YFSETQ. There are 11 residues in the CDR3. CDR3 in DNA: TGCGCCATAGAGGGGGCGACCGGCTACACCTTC. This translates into CAIEGATGYTF. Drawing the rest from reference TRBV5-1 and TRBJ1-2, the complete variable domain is KAGVTQTPRYLIKTRGQQVTLSCSPISGHRSVSWYQQTPGQGLQFLFEYFSETQRNKGNFPGRFSGRQFSNSRSEMNVSTLELGDSALYLCAIEGATGYTFGSGTRLTVV.